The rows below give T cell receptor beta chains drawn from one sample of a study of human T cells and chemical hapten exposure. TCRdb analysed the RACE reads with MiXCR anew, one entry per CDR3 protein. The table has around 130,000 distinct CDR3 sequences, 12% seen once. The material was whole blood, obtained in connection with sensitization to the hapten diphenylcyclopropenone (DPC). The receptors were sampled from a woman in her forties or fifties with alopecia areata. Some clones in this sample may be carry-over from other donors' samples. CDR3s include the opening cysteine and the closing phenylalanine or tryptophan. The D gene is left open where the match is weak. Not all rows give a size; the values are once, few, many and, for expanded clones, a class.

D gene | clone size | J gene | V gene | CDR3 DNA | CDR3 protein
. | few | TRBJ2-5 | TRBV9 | TGTGCCAGCAGCGTAGATCCAGAAGAGACCCAGTACTTC | CASSVDPEETQYF
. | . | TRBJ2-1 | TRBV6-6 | TGTGCCAGCAGTCCTGCTGCGGGAAGCTCCTACAATGAGCAGTTCTTC | CASSPAAGSSYNEQFF
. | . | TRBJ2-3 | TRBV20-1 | TGCAGTGCTAGCAGGGCGGTCGGAGAAGATACGCAGTATTTT | CSASRAVGEDTQYF
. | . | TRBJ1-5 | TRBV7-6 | TGTGCCAGCAGCTTAGACAGCTACAATCAGCCCCAGCATTTT | CASSLDSYNQPQHF
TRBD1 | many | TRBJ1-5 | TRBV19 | TGTGCCAGTAGGCCCCAAGCAGGGGGTCAGCCCCAGCATTTT | CASRPQAGGQPQHF
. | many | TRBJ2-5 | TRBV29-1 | TGCAGCGTTCCAAGTACAAGCCAAGAGACCCAGTACTTC | CSVPSTSQETQYF
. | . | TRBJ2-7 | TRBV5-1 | TGCGCCAGCAGCTTGATACCCCTGCTCGCCTACGAGCAGTACTTC | CASSLIPLLAYEQYF
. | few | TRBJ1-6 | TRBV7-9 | TGTGCCAGCAGCCATAATTTTGAGTCCCTCCACTTT | CASSHNFESLHF
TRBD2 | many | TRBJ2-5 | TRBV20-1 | TGCAGTGCGCTCCCGGGACTAGCGGACCAAGAGACCCAGTACTTC | CSALPGLADQETQYF
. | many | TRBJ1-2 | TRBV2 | TGTGCCAGCAGTGAATTGGCGGGGGTCTATGGCTACACCTTC | CASSELAGVYGYTF
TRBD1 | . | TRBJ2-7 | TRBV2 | TGTGCCAGCAAGACAGGGAAGGTCTACGAGCAGTACTTC | CASKTGKVYEQYF
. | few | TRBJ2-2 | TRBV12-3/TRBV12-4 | TGTGCCAGCAGTTATAACACCGGGGAGCTGTTTTTT | CASSYNTGELFF
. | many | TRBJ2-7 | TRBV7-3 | TGTGCCAGCAGCCCCGGAGGGATCTACGAGCAGTACTTC | CASSPGGIYEQYF
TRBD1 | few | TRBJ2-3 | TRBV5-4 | TGTGCCAGCAGCTCGGACAGGGGTCTCACAGATACGCAGTATTTT | CASSSDRGLTDTQYF
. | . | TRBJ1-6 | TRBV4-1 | TGCGCCAGCATCTCCCCCCCCCCAGACGATAATTCACCCCTCCACTTT | CASISPPPDDNSPLHF
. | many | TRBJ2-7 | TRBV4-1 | TGCGCCAGCAGCCAAGCGAGCGGGACAACGTCCTACGAGCAGTACTTC | CASSQASGTTSYEQYF
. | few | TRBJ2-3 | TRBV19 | TGTGCCAGTAGTATCAAGCGACTCACAGATACGCAGTATTTT | CASSIKRLTDTQYF
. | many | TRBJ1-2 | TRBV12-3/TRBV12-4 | TGTGCCAGCAGTCTACAGGTTTCTAACTATGGCTACACCTTC | CASSLQVSNYGYTF
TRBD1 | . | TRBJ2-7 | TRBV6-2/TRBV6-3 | TGTGCCAGCAGTTGGCAGGGGGACGAGCAGTACTTC | CASSWQGDEQYF
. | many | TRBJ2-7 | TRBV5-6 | TGTGCCAGCAGCTTGCCCAGCACCTACGAGCAGTACTTC | CASSLPSTYEQYF
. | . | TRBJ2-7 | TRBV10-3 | TGTGCCATCAGTCGAGCTTCGGGACATAACTACGAGCAGTACTTC | CAISRASGHNYEQYF
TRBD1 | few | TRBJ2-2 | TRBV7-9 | TGTGCCAGCAGCTTAGTAACAGGGGTGAGGACCGGGGAGCTGTTTTTT | CASSLVTGVRTGELFF
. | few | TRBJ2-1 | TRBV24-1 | TGTGCCACCAAGGACAGCTCCTACAATGAGCAGTTCTTC | CATKDSSYNEQFF
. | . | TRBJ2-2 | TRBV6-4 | TGTGCCAGCAGTGCCACAGCTGTAACCGGGGAGCTGTTTTTT | CASSATAVTGELFF
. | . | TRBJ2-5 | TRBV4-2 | TGTGCCAGCAGCCAAGATCTCAACGCCGAGAAGACCCAGTACTTC | CASSQDLNAEKTQYF
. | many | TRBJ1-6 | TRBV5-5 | TGTGCCAGCAGCTCCCCTAACGGGTCACCCCTCCACTTT | CASSSPNGSPLHF
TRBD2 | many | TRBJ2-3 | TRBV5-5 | TGTGCCAGCAGCTTCGGGGGGGCCCGGGGCACAGATACGCAGTATTTT | CASSFGGARGTDTQYF
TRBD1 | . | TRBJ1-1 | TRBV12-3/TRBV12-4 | TGTGCCAGCAGTCCACAGGGGATTGTGAACACTGAAGCTTTCTTT | CASSPQGIVNTEAFF
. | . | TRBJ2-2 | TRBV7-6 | TGTGCCAGCAGTCACTCCGGGACACCTTTCACCGGGGAGCTGTTTTTT | CASSHSGTPFTGELFF
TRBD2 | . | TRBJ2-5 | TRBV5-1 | TGCGCCAGCAGCTTTAGCGGGGGGTCTGAGACCCAGTACTTC | CASSFSGGSETQYF
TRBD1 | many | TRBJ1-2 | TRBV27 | TGTGCCAGCAGTTACAGGGGGCGGGACAACTATGGCTACACCTTC | CASSYRGRDNYGYTF
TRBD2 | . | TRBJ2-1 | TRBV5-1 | TGCGCCAGCAGCATATCCGGGACGGGAGGGAATAATGAGCAGTTCTTC | CASSISGTGGNNEQFF
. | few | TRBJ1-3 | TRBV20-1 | TGCAGTGCTAGACCATCGACGGCGGGCTCTGGAAACACCATATATTTT | CSARPSTAGSGNTIYF
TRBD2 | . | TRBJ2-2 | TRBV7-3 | TGTGCCAGCAGCCCTCAACTAGCGGGAGCGGCCGGGGAGCTGTTTTTT | CASSPQLAGAAGELFF
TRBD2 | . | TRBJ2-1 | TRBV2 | TGTGCCAGCAGTGTCGGTAGCGGGAGGGCGAGGAATGAGCAGTTCTTC | CASSVGSGRARNEQFF
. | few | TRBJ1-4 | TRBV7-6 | TGTGCCAGCCCAGTAGCAACTAATGAAAAACTGTTTTTT | CASPVATNEKLFF
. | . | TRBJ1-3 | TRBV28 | TGTGCCAGCAGCTCGGGAATCTACTCTGGAAACACCATATATTTT | CASSSGIYSGNTIYF
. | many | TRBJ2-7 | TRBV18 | TGTGCCAGCTCACCGGGAGACTCCCCTACAGGGCAGTACTTC | CASSPGDSPTGQYF
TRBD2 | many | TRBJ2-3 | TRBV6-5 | TGTGCCAGCAGCGCCGAGCGGGACACAGATACGCAGTATTTT | CASSAERDTDTQYF
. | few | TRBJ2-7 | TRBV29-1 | TGCAGCGTCTCTAGGACCGCGGACTACGAGCAGTACTTC | CSVSRTADYEQYF
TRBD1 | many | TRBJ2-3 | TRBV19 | TGTGCCAGTAGTCCTCAACGAAGGACAGGTGGGAAAGATACGCAGTATTTT | CASSPQRRTGGKDTQYF
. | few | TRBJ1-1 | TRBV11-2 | TGTGCCAGCAGCCCAACGACGACATTGAACACTGAAGCTTTCTTT | CASSPTTTLNTEAFF
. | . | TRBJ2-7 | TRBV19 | TGTGCCAGTAGTATACGTGGCGAGCAGTACTTC | CASSIRGEQYF
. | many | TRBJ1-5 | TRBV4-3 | TGCGCCAGCAGCCCCCAGTCTGGGCAGCCCCAGCATTTT | CASSPQSGQPQHF
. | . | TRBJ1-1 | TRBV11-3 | TGTGCCAGCAGCTCTGGACGGCTGAACACTGAAGCTTTCTTT | CASSSGRLNTEAFF
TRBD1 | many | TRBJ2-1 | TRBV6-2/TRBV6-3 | TGTGCCAGCAGTCTGCCCAGGGGGAATGAGCAGTTCTTC | CASSLPRGNEQFF
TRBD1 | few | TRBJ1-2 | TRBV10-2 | TGCGCCAGCAGTCGGGACAGTGATGGCTACACCTTC | CASSRDSDGYTF
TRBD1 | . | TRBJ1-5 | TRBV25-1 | TGTGCCAGCAGTGAATACGGGACAGGGGGTAATCAGCCCCAGCATTTT | CASSEYGTGGNQPQHF